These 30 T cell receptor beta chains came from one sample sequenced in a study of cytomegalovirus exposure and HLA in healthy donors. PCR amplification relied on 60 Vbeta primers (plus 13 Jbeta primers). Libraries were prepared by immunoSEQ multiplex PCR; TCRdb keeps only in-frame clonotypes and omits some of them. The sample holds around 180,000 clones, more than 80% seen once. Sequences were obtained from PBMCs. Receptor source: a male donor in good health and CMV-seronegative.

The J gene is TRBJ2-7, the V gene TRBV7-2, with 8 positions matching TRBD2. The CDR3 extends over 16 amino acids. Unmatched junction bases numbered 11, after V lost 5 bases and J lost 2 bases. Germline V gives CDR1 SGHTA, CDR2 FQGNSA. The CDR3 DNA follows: TGTGCCAGCAGCCCCACCGGGGGGGGGAGGACCTACGAGCAGTACTTC. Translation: CASSPTGGGRTYEQYF.

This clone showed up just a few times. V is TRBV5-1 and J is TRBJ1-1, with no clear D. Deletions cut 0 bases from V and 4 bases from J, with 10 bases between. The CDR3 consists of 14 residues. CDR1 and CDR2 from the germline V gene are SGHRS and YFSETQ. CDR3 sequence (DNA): TGCGCCAGCAGCTTGGCAATCGGTGGCACTGAAGCTTTCTTT. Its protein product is CASSLAIGGTEAFF.

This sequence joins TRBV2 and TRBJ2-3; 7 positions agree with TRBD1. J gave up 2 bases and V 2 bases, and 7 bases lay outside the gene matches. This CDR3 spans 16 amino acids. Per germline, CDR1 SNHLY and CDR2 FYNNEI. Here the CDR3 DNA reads TGTGCCAGCAGTGAACCATCGGGACAGAACACAGATACGCAGTATTTT. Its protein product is CASSEPSGQNTDTQYF.

This CDR3 reads CASSPGGAVANEQFF. The CDR3 DNA reads TGTGCCAGCAGCCCCGGAGGGGCCGTGGCCAATGAGCAGTTCTTC. This rearrangement joins TRBV5-4 to TRBJ2-1; D perhaps matches TRBD2 (6 bases). This CDR3 comprises 15 residues. The V and J ends lost 4 bases and 6 bases respectively, with 17 bases between them. Looked up from germline, CDR1 is SGHNT and CDR2 is YYREEE (reference sequence).

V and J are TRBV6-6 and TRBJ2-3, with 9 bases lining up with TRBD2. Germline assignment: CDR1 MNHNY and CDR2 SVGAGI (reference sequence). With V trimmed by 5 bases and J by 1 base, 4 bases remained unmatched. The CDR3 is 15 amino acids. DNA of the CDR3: TGTGCCAGCAGTCGAGCGGGAGGCCGCACAGATACGCAGTATTTT. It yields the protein CASSRAGGRTDTQYF.

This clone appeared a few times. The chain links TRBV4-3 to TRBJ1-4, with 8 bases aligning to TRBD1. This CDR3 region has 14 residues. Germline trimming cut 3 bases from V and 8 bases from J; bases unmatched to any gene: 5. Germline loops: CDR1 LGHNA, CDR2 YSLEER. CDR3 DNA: TGCGCCAGCAGCCAGGACAGGGTCCAAGAAAAACTGTTTTTT. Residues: CASSQDRVQEKLFF.

CDR3 sequence reads: CASSTSGGLQETQYF. The CDR3 DNA reads TGTGCCAGCAGCACTAGCGGGGGGCTCCAAGAGACCCAGTACTTC. The chain combines TRBV5-4 with TRBJ2-5, with 12 bases lining up with TRBD2. With V trimmed by 4 bases and J by 1 base, 2 bases remained unmatched. CDR3 size: 15 residues. Germline CDR1 is SGHNT and CDR2 is YYREEE (reference sequence).

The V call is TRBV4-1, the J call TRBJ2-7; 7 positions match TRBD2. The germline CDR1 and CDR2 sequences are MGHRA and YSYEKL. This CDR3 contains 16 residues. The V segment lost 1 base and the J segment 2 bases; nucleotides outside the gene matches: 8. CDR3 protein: CASSQGLAVTPYEQYF. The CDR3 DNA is TGCGCCAGCAGCCAAGGGCTAGCGGTGACCCCCTACGAGCAGTACTTC.

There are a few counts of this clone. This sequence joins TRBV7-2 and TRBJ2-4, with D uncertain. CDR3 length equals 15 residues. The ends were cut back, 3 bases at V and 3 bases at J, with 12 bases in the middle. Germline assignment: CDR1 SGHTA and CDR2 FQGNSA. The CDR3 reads CASSFFGQGKNIQYF. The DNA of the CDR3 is TGTGCCAGCAGCTTTTTTGGGCAAGGCAAAAACATTCAGTACTTC. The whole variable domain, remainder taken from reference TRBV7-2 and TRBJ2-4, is GAGVSQSPSNKVTEKGKDVELRCDPISGHTALYWYRQSLGQGLEFLIYFQGNSAPDKSGLPSDRFSAERTGGSVSTLTIQRTQQEDSAVYLCASSFFGQGKNIQYFGAGTRLSVL.

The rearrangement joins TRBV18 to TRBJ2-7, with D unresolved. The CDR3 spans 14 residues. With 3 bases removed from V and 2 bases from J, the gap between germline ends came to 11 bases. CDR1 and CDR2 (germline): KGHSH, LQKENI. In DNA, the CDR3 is TGTGCCAGCTCACCGGTAGGAGAGGCCTACGAGCAGTACTTC. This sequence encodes CASSPVGEAYEQYF.

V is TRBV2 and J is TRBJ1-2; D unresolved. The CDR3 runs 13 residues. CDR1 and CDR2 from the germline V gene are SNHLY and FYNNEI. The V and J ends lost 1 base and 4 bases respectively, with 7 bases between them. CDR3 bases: TGTGCCAGCAGTGAAGTGGCCCCCTATGGCTACACCTTC. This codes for CASSEVAPYGYTF. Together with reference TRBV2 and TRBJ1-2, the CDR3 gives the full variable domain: EPEVTQTPSHQVTQMGQEVILRCVPISNHLYFYWYRQILGQKVEFLVSFYNNEISEKSEIFDDQFSVERPDGSNFTLKIRSTKLEDSAMYFCASSEVAPYGYTFGSGTRLTVV.

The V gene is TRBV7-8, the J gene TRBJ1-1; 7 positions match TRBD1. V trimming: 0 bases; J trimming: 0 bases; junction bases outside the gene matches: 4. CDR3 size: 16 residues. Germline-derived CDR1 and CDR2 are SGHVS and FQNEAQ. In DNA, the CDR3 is TGTGCCAGCAGCTTAGCGAGGGACAGTATGAACACTGAAGCTTTCTTT. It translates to CASSLARDSMNTEAFF. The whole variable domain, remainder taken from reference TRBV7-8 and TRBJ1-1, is GAGVSQSPRYKVAKRGQDVALRCDPISGHVSLFWYQQALGQGPEFLTYFQNEAQLDKSGLPSDRFFAERPEGSVSTLKIQRTQQEDSAVYLCASSLARDSMNTEAFFGQGTRLTVV.

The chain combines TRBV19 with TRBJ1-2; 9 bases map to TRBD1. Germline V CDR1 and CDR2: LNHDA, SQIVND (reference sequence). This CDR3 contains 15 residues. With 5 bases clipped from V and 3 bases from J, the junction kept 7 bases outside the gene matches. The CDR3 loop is CASSPTGTGYYGYTF. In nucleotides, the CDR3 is TGTGCCAGTAGTCCAACCGGGACAGGGTACTATGGCTACACCTTC.

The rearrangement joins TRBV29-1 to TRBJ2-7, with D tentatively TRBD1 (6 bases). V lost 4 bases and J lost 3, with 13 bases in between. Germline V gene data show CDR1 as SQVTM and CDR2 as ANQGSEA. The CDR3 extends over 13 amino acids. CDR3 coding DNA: TGCAGCGTTGGTGGGGGCGAGGGCTACGAGCAGTACTTC. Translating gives CSVGGGEGYEQYF.

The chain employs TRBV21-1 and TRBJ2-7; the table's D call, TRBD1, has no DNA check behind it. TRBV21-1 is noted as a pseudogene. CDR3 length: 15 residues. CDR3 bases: TGTGCCAGCAGCAAACTCACAAGGGGCGATTACGAGCAGTACTTC. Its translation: CASSKLTRGDYEQYF.

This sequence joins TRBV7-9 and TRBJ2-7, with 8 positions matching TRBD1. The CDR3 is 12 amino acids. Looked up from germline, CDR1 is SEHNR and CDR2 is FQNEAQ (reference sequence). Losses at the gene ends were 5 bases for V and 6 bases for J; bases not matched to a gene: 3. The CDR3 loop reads CASSRTGSEQYF. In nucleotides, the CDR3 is TGTGCCAGCAGCCGGACAGGGAGCGAGCAGTACTTC.

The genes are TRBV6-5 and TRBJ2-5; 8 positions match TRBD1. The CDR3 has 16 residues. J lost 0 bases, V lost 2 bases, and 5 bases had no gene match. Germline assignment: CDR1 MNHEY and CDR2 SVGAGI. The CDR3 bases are TGTGCCAGCAGTTACGACAGGGGACAGTACCAAGAGACCCAGTACTTC. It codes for CASSYDRGQYQETQYF.

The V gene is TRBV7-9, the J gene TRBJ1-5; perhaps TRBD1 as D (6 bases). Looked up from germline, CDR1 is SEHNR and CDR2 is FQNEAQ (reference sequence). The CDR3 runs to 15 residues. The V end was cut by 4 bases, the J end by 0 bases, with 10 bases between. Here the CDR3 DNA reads TGTGCCAGCAGCTCAAACAGGGCTAGCAATCAGCCCCAGCATTTT. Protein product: CASSSNRASNQPQHF. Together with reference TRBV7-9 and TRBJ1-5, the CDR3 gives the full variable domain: DTGVSQNPRHKITKRGQNVTFRCDPISEHNRLYWYRQTLGQGPEFLTYFQNEAQLEKSRLLSDRFSAERPKGSFSTLEIQRTEQGDSAMYLCASSSNRASNQPQHFGDGTRLSIL.

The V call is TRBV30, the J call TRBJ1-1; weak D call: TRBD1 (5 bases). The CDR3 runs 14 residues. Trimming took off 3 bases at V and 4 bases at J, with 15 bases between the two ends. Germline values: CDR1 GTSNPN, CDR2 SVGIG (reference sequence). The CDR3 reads CAWRRLGGSTEAFF. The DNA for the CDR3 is TGTGCCTGGAGACGTCTGGGGGGTTCCACTGAAGCTTTCTTT.

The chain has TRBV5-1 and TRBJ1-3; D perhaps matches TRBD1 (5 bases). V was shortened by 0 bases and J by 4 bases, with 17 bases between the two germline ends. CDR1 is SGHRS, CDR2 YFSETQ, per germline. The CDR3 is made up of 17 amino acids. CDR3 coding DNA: TGCGCCAGCAGCTTGGCTGGACAAAGTTTCTCCGGAAACACCATATATTTT. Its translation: CASSLAGQSFSGNTIYF.

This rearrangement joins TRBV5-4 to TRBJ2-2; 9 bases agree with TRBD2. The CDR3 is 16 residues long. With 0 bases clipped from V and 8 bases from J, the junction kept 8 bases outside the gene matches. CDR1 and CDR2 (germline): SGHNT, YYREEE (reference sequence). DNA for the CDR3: TGTGCCAGCAGCTTGGGGCGCGGGAGGGCGGAAGGGGAGCTGTTTTTT. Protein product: CASSLGRGRAEGELFF.

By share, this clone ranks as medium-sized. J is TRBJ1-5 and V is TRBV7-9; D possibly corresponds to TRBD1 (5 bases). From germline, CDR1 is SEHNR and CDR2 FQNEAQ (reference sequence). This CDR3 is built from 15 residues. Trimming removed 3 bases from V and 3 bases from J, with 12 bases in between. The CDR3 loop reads CASSLSGRYNQPQHF. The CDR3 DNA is TGTGCCAGCAGCTTGTCAGGGCGGTACAATCAGCCCCAGCATTTT.

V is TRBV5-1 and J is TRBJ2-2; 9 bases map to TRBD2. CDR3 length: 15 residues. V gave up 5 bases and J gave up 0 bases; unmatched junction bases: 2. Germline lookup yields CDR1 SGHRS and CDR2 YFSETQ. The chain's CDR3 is CASSSGRPNTGELFF. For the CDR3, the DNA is TGCGCCAGCAGTAGCGGGAGACCGAACACCGGGGAGCTGTTTTTT. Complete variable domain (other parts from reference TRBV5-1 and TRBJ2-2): KAGVTQTPRYLIKTRGQQVTLSCSPISGHRSVSWYQQTPGQGLQFLFEYFSETQRNKGNFPGRFSGRQFSNSRSEMNVSTLELGDSALYLCASSSGRPNTGELFFGEGSRLTVL.

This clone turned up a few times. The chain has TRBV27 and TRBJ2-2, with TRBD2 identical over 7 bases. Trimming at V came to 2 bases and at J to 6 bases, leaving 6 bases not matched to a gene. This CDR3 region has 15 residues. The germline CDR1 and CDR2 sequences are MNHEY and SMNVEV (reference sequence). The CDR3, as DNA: TGTGCCAGCAGTTTAGGTGGGAGGGTCTCCGGGGAGCTGTTTTTT. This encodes CASSLGGRVSGELFF.

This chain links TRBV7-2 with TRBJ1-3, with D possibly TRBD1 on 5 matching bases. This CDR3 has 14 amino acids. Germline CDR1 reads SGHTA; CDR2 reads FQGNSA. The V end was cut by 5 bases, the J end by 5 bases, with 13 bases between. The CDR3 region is CASSLRGDRNTIYF. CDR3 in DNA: TGTGCCAGCAGCCTAAGGGGCGACCGAAACACCATATATTTT.

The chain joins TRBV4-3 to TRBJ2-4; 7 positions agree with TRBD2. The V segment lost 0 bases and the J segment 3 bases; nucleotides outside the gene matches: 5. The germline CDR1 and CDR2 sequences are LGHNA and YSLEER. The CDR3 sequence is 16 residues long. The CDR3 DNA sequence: TGCGCCAGCAGCCAAGATGGGGGGGTAGGCAAAAACATTCAGTACTTC. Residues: CASSQDGGVGKNIQYF.

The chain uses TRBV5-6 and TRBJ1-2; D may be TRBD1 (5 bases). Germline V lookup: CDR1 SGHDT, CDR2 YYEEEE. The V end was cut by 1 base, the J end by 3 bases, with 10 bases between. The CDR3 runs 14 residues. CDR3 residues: CASSLTGVHYGYTF. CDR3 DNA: TGTGCCAGCAGCTTGACGGGGGTCCACTATGGCTACACCTTC.

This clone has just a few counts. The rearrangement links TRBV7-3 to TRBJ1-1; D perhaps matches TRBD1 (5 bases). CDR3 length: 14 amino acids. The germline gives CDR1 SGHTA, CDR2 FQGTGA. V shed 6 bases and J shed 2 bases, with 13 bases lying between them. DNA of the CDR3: TGTGCCAGCAGACCGAACACAGGAAACACTGAAGCTTTCTTT. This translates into CASRPNTGNTEAFF.

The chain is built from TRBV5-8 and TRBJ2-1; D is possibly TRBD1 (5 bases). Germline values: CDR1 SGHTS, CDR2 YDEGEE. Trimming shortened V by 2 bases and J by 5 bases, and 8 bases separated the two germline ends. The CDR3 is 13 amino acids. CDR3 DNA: TGTGCCAGCAGCTTCCCAGGGAACAATGAGCAGTTCTTC. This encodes CASSFPGNNEQFF.

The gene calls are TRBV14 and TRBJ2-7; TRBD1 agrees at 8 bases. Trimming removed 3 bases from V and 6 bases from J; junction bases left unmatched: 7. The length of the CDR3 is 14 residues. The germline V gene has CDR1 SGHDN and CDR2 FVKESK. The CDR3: CASSHRGLFVEQYF. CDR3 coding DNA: TGTGCCAGCAGCCACAGGGGGCTGTTCGTCGAGCAGTACTTC.